This is a list of T cell receptor beta chains from one sample in a study of OX40 agonist ivuxolimab in advanced cancers. Produced via immunoSEQ multiplex PCR; TCRdb's table is partial and in-frame only. The sample holds roughly 50,000 clones, roughly 86% seen once. The sequencing here drew on CD4+ or CD8+ T cells sorted from blood, taken in a trial of the OX40 agonist ivuxolimab. The receptors shown here come from an adult with an advanced solid tumor such as melanoma, head and neck, liver or kidney cancer. The CDR3 runs from the conserved cysteine through the conserved F or W. Fields, in order: V gene, clone size, D gene, J gene, CDR3 protein, CDR3 DNA. A D gene is named only where the DNA matches it firmly. Expanded clones are given a class, and other clones once, few, many or no size at all.

TRBV5-4	.	.	TRBJ2-5	CASSSALGARETQYF	TGTGCCAGCAGTTCCGCTCTAGGGGCGCGCGAGACCCAGTACTTC
TRBV7-2	.	.	TRBJ2-1	CASSLYSYNEQFF	TGTGCCAGCAGTTTATACTCCTACAATGAGCAGTTCTTC
TRBV10-2	once	.	TRBJ2-1	CASSEIGFNEQFF	TGCGCCAGCAGTGAGATTGGCTTCAATGAGCAGTTCTTC
TRBV11-1	.	.	TRBJ2-2	CASSLVGLNNGELFF	TGTGCCAGCAGCTTAGTTGGACTAAATAACGGGGAGCTGTTTTTT
TRBV21-1	once	.	TRBJ1-2	CASDIATTGGARGYTF	TGTGCCAGCGACATAGCTACGACAGGGGGCGCGAGGGGCTACACCTTC
TRBV5-1	few	.	TRBJ1-1	CASSVSDPLNTEAFF	TGCGCCAGCAGCGTCTCCGACCCACTGAACACTGAAGCTTTCTTT
TRBV5-1	.	.	TRBJ2-7	CASSLELGSYEQYF	TGCGCCAGCAGCTTGGAACTAGGATCCTACGAGCAGTACTTC
TRBV5-1	.	.	TRBJ2-3	CASSLTGSTDTQYF	TGCGCCAGCAGCTTGACAGGGAGCACAGATACGCAGTATTTT
TRBV4-1	.	.	TRBJ2-7	CASSQDRITEQYF	TGCGCCAGCAGCCAGGACCGTATTACGGAGCAGTACTTC
TRBV11-3	.	.	TRBJ1-1	CASSSGPEREAFF	TGTGCCAGCAGCTCAGGGCCCGAGAGAGAAGCTTTCTTT
TRBV10-2	.	.	TRBJ2-7	CASSGRQTYEQYF	TGCGCCAGCAGTGGTAGACAGACCTACGAGCAGTACTTC
TRBV5-1	.	.	TRBJ1-2	CASSLVGEGAYGYTF	TGCGCCAGCAGCTTGGTAGGGGAGGGTGCCTATGGCTACACCTTC
TRBV7-3	once	.	TRBJ2-5	CASSLVGRETQYF	TGTGCCAGCAGCTTAGTAGGGAGGGAGACCCAGTACTTC
TRBV6-1	.	.	TRBJ2-1	CASSDVLERYYNEQFF	TGTGCCAGCAGTGACGTTCTTGAGAGGTATTACAATGAGCAGTTCTTC
TRBV5-1	.	TRBD1	TRBJ1-1	CASSFTGGTEAFF	TGCGCCAGCAGCTTTACAGGGGGCACTGAAGCTTTCTTT
TRBV7-2	.	.	TRBJ2-7	CASSKLQGRGNEQYF	TGTGCCAGCAGTAAACTACAGGGACGGGGGAACGAGCAGTACTTC
TRBV19	.	TRBD1	TRBJ2-1	CASRGTGGFYNEQFF	TGTGCCAGTAGGGGGACAGGTGGTTTCTACAATGAGCAGTTCTTC
TRBV29-1	.	.	TRBJ1-1	CSVLSSANTEAFF	TGCAGCGTTCTGTCTTCTGCGAACACTGAAGCTTTCTTT
TRBV5-6	.	.	TRBJ2-5	CASSWRTLGGETQYF	TGTGCCAGCAGCTGGAGGACACTGGGTGGGGAGACCCAGTACTTC
TRBV5-1	.	TRBD2	TRBJ2-2	CASSPRIAGVTGELFF	TGCGCCAGCAGCCCCCGGATAGCGGGGGTCACCGGGGAGCTGTTTTTT
TRBV5-6	few	.	TRBJ2-5	CASSPMAASQETQYF	TGTGCCAGCAGCCCCATGGCGGCTAGCCAAGAGACCCAGTACTTC
TRBV9	.	.	TRBJ2-3	CASSVVGTDTQYF	TGTGCCAGCAGCGTAGTCGGGACAGATACGCAGTATTTT
TRBV11-1	few	TRBD1	TRBJ1-2	CASSLVQGADYGYTF	TGTGCCAGCAGCTTAGTACAGGGGGCCGACTATGGCTACACCTTC
TRBV7-9	.	.	TRBJ2-5	CASSATRRSGETQYF	TGTGCCAGCAGCGCGACTCGGAGGAGCGGAGAGACCCAGTACTTC
TRBV7-9	.	.	TRBJ2-2	CASSSPRARGMNTGELFF	TGTGCCAGCAGCTCCCCCCGAGCACGGGGTATGAACACCGGGGAGCTGTTTTTT
TRBV6-5	.	.	TRBJ2-7	CASSPRPDSYEQYF	TGTGCCAGCAGCCCGCGGCCAGACTCCTACGAGCAGTACTTC
TRBV7-8	once	.	TRBJ2-7	CASATGTVIREQYF	TGTGCCAGCGCCACCGGGACGGTGATTAGGGAGCAGTACTTC
TRBV7-7	.	TRBD1	TRBJ2-3	CAIPPGQGTDTQYF	TGTGCCATACCGCCGGGACAGGGGACAGATACGCAGTATTTT
TRBV7-2	medium-sized	TRBD2	TRBJ2-5	CASRPTSGSETQYF	TGTGCCAGCAGGCCCACTAGCGGGAGTGAGACCCAGTACTTC
TRBV4-1	few	.	TRBJ1-4	CASSLSRNSNEKLFF	TGCGCCAGCAGCCTGTCTCGGAATTCTAATGAAAAACTGTTTTTT
TRBV9	few	TRBD1	TRBJ2-3	CASSVGDRDSTDTQYF	TGTGCCAGCAGCGTAGGGGACAGGGATAGCACAGATACGCAGTATTTT
TRBV15	.	.	TRBJ2-7	CATSSPASTSGHSYEQYF	TGTGCCACCAGCAGTCCGGCCTCGACGTCGGGACACTCCTACGAGCAGTACTTC